The 12 T cell receptor beta chains listed next were all sequenced from one sample in a study of OX40 agonist ivuxolimab in advanced cancers. Sequenced by immunoSEQ multiplex PCR; TCRdb stores in-frame clones only, minus some. The table lists tens of thousands of clones, around 90% of them singletons. Here the sequenced sample was CD4+ or CD8+ T cells sorted from blood, taken in a trial of the OX40 agonist ivuxolimab. Receptor source: an adult with an advanced solid tumor such as melanoma, head and neck, liver or kidney cancer.

This chain uses TRBV2 with TRBJ2-1; TRBD1 matches 10 bases. The ends lost 9 bases at V and 6 bases at J; junction bases unmatched: 14. The CDR3 totals 16 residues. Germline-derived CDR1 and CDR2 are SNHLY and FYNNEI. The CDR3 sequence: CASQTSGQGKGNEQFF. For the CDR3, the DNA is TGTGCCAGTCAAACCTCGGGACAGGGGAAAGGCAATGAGCAGTTCTTC.

In this sample, this clone turned up once. The chain uses TRBV11-3 and TRBJ2-3; D gene unclear. The CDR3 contains 16 residues. The V gene's germline CDR1 is SGHNT and CDR2 YENEEA. V dropped 4 bases and J dropped 0 bases, with 14 bases sitting between them. The DNA of the CDR3 is TGTGCCAGCAGCTCGTCGGTGAATCCTAGCACAGATACGCAGTATTTT. It encodes CASSSSVNPSTDTQYF.

This clone showed up just once. This sequence joins TRBV10-3 and TRBJ2-4; the D gene is possibly TRBD1 (6 bases). The V gene lost 4 bases and the J gene lost 6 bases, with 16 bases spanning the gap. Looked up from germline, CDR1 is ENHRY and CDR2 is SYGVKD. CDR3 length equals 15 residues. CDR3 sequence: CAISVGIRGANIQYF. As DNA, the CDR3 is TGTGCCATCAGTGTAGGGATCAGGGGAGCAAACATTCAGTACTTC.

This chain links TRBV18 with TRBJ1-1; no firm D call. Looked up from germline, CDR1 is KGHSH and CDR2 is LQKENI. There are 14 residues in the CDR3. V lost 3 bases and J 1 base, leaving 9 bases between the germline ends. This chain's CDR3 is CASSPEQQNTEAFF. CDR3 sequence (DNA): TGTGCCAGCTCACCTGAACAACAGAACACTGAAGCTTTCTTT.

The chain employs TRBV27 and TRBJ2-7; perhaps TRBD1 as D (6 bases). From germline, CDR1 is MNHEY and CDR2 SMNVEV (reference sequence). CDR3 size: 16 residues. V was pared by 5 bases and J by 6 bases, with 23 bases between. Here the CDR3 DNA reads TGTGCCAGCAGTGCAATGACAGGTGGTCGATGGGGCGAGCAGTACTTC. It is translated as CASSAMTGGRWGEQYF.

The chain combines TRBV6-1 with TRBJ2-5; D is uncertain. The DNA end is more similar to TRBJ2-7, so the J call may be wrong. The CDR3 is made up of 13 amino acids. Germline CDR1 is MNHNS and CDR2 is SASEGT. CDR3 DNA: TGTGCCAGCAGTGAAATAATCGCCTACGAGCAGTACTTC. Amino acids: CASSEIIAYEQYF.

The rearrangement uses TRBV7-2 and TRBJ1-1, with D possibly being TRBD1 (5 bases). This CDR3 contains 13 residues. Germline values: CDR1 SGHTA, CDR2 FQGNSA. Between the trimmed V and J ends, which lost 5 bases and 5 bases, there was a span of 12 bases. CDR3 DNA sequence: TGTGCCAGCAGCCCGGGGGTATGGACTGAAGCTTTCTTT. It is translated as CASSPGVWTEAFF.

The genes are TRBV10-3 and TRBJ1-5, with a tentative D call TRBD1 (6 bases). This CDR3 has 14 residues. V was pared by 6 bases and J by 7 bases, with 16 bases between. From germline, CDR1 is ENHRY and CDR2 SYGVKD. CDR3 region: CAISEYRAQQPQHF. The CDR3 nucleotides are TGTGCCATCAGCGAATACAGGGCGCAGCAGCCCCAGCATTTT.

This chain uses TRBV6-1 with TRBJ2-2; D is unclear. The CDR3 extends over 14 amino acids. V lost 5 bases to trimming and J lost 2 bases, with 9 bases between them. Germline V CDR1 and CDR2: MNHNS, SASEGT. The CDR3 loop is CASSSGSNTGELFF. The DNA for the CDR3 is TGTGCCAGCAGTTCCGGGTCTAACACCGGGGAGCTGTTTTTT.

The chain carries TRBV7-9 and TRBJ2-3; 13 nucleotides match TRBD2. Losses at the gene ends were 5 bases for V and 1 base for J; bases not matched to a gene: 9. Germline assignment: CDR1 SEHNR and CDR2 FQNEAQ (reference sequence). This CDR3 is 18 amino acids long. DNA for the CDR3: TGTGCCAGCAGCCATACTAGCGGGAGGGCCGTAGGCACAGATACGCAGTATTTT. Translation gives CASSHTSGRAVGTDTQYF.

The J gene is TRBJ2-3, the V gene TRBV11-2; 9 nucleotides match TRBD2. J lost 4 bases, V lost 2 bases, and 4 bases had no gene match. The CDR3 is 15 residues long. CDR1 and CDR2 from the germline V gene are SGHAT and FQNNGV. CDR3 region: CASSLNSGSADTQYF. CDR3 bases: TGTGCCAGCAGCTTAAATAGCGGGAGTGCAGATACGCAGTATTTT. Using reference TRBV11-2 and TRBJ2-3 for the parts outside the CDR3, the full variable domain is EAGVAQSPRYKIIEKRQSVAFWCNPISGHATLYWYQQILGQGPKLLIQFQNNGVVDDSQLPKDRFSAERLKGVDSTLKIQPAKLEDSAVYLCASSLNSGSADTQYFGPGTRLTVL.

The chain is built from TRBV19 and TRBJ2-2, with 11 bases that match TRBD1. V gave up 5 bases and J gave up 9 bases; unmatched junction bases: 11. This CDR3 spans 16 amino acids. The germline V gene has CDR1 LNHDA and CDR2 SQIVND (reference sequence). The DNA of the CDR3 is TGTGCCAGTAGTCCGGGGGACAGGGGGGTTCACCGGGAGCTGTTTTTT. The encoded protein is CASSPGDRGVHRELFF.